These 28 T cell receptor beta chains came from one sample sequenced in a study of vaccination effects on CD4 cells after COVID-19. Sequenced by immunoSEQ multiplex PCR; TCRdb stores in-frame clones only, minus some. The sample has 71,000 or so clones, approximately 79% seen once. Which antigens these TCRs recognize remains unknown. Antigen-specific CD4+ T cells were first expanded with viral peptide pools by the ViraFEST assay and only then sequenced. Subsequent to approximately 9 days of culture, CD4+ T cells were isolated. The healthy vaccine recipients, who had no prior SARS-CoV-2 infection, showed negative nucleocapsid antibodies. The sample consisted of CD4+ T cells from PBMCs cultured with HCoV-OC43 spike peptides, taken before COVID-19 vaccination. The sample's subset: HCoV-OC43 spike overlapping peptide pool stimulation. These TCRs come from a human donor who received a COVID-19 vaccine.

This chain joins TRBV3-1 (or the pseudogene TRBV3-2) and TRBJ1-2, with 8 bases identical to TRBD1. V dropped 0 bases and J dropped 8; count of bases not matched to a gene: 5. CDR3 size: 14 residues. CDR1 is LGHDT and CDR2 is YNNKEL in the germline V gene (reference sequence). CDR3 in amino acids: CASSQDWTGSGYTF. The CDR3 bases are TGTGCCAGCAGCCAAGATTGGACAGGGAGCGGCTACACCTTC.

This clone has just a few counts. This rearrangement joins TRBV11-2 to TRBJ2-2; TRBD1 might be the D (6 bases). V lost 1 base to trimming and J lost 4 bases, with 10 bases between them. The CDR3 totals 15 residues. Looked up from germline, CDR1 is SGHAT and CDR2 is FQNNGV. The CDR3 DNA is TGTGCCAGCAGCTTAGTAGGACAGAGCACCGGGGAGCTGTTTTTT. As protein: CASSLVGQSTGELFF.

The rearrangement links TRBV7-7 to TRBJ2-3, with D possibly TRBD1 on 6 matching bases. V was trimmed by 5 bases and J by 0 bases, leaving 12 bases between them. This CDR3 spans 15 amino acids. Germline V CDR1 and CDR2: SSHAT, FNYEAQ (reference sequence). CDR3 residues: CASSAYRVSTDTQYF. CDR3 bases: TGTGCCAGCAGCGCGTACAGGGTCAGCACAGATACGCAGTATTTT.

The V call is TRBV20-1, the J call TRBJ1-3; 7 positions match TRBD1. Germline V gives CDR1 DFQATT, CDR2 SNEGSKA (reference sequence). The CDR3 runs 11 residues. The V gene end was trimmed by 3 bases and the J gene end by 11 bases; junction bases not matched to a gene: 4. The CDR3 bases are TGCAGTGCTAGGGGACAGAGCTCCATATATTTT. This translates into CSARGQSSIYF.

J is TRBJ1-5 and V is TRBV7-2; TRBD1 might be the D (5 bases). Trimming removed 0 bases from V and 8 bases from J, with 11 bases in between. This CDR3 contains 14 residues. Germline lookup yields CDR1 SGHTA and CDR2 FQGNSA. CDR3 sequence reads: CASSLASREEPQHF. CDR3 in DNA: TGTGCCAGCAGCTTAGCGAGCAGGGAGGAGCCCCAGCATTTT.

This chain joins TRBV7-8 and TRBJ1-1; D unresolved. The V gene's germline CDR1 is SGHVS and CDR2 FQNEAQ. The CDR3 length is 12 residues. V was trimmed by 0 bases and J by 6 bases, leaving 5 bases between them. CDR3 protein: CASSLAVPEAFF. The CDR3 DNA follows: TGTGCCAGCAGCTTAGCCGTCCCTGAAGCTTTCTTT.

The genes are TRBV4-1 and TRBJ2-2; D may be TRBD2 (7 bases). Per the germline V gene, CDR1 is MGHRA and CDR2 is YSYEKL. The CDR3 covers 14 residues. Trimming pared 2 bases from V and 7 bases from J, leaving 11 bases between. The CDR3 DNA reads TGCGCCAGCAGCCAAAGGGGGGGAGTCGGGGAGCTGTTTTTT. This encodes CASSQRGGVGELFF.

V and J are TRBV27 and TRBJ1-1, with a possible D match to TRBD1 (5 bases). The CDR3 length is 15 residues. Trimming took 6 bases from V and 5 from J, leaving 19 bases between them. Germline CDR1 is MNHEY and CDR2 is SMNVEV (reference sequence). CDR3 amino acids: CASRGSVAGGTEAFF. CDR3 DNA sequence: TGTGCCAGCAGAGGGTCTGTTGCGGGGGGGACTGAAGCTTTCTTT.

The chain links TRBV7-2 to TRBJ2-1, with D perhaps given as TRBD1 or TRBD2 (5 bases each). The CDR3 is made up of 13 amino acids. Germline values: CDR1 SGHTA, CDR2 FQGNSA. The ends were cut back, 1 base at V and 6 bases at J, with 7 bases in the middle. As DNA, the CDR3 is TGTGCCAGCAGCTTAGTTGGGGGCAATGAGCAGTTCTTC. Amino acids: CASSLVGGNEQFF.

This clone was counted a few times. The chain joins TRBV21-1 to TRBJ1-6. TRBV21-1 is a listed pseudogene. This CDR3 contains 17 residues. CDR3 loop: CASSAPPSSYYNSPLHF. CDR3 bases: TGTGCCAGCAGCGCACCACCAAGCAGTTACTATAATTCACCCCTCCACTTT.

The chain couples TRBV5-1 to TRBJ1-6, with 7 bases identical to TRBD1. CDR1 is SGHRS and CDR2 is YFSETQ in the germline V gene. V lost 4 bases and J lost 3; bases outside the gene matches: 4. This CDR3 has 15 residues. CDR3 coding DNA: TGCGCCAGCAGCCTCGACAGGGACTATAATTCACCCCTCCACTTT. Protein sequence: CASSLDRDYNSPLHF. The complete variable domain, with remaining parts taken from reference TRBV5-1 and TRBJ1-6, reads KAGVTQTPRYLIKTRGQQVTLSCSPISGHRSVSWYQQTPGQGLQFLFEYFSETQRNKGNFPGRFSGRQFSNSRSEMNVSTLELGDSALYLCASSLDRDYNSPLHFGNGTRLTVT.

The rearrangement uses TRBV5-1 and TRBJ2-3, with D unclear. This CDR3 has 17 residues. Deletions cut 4 bases from V and 4 bases from J, with 22 bases between. Germline V lookup: CDR1 SGHRS, CDR2 YFSETQ. CDR3: CASSVAKVGVSADTQYF. The DNA for the CDR3 is TGCGCCAGCAGCGTGGCAAAGGTGGGCGTTAGTGCAGATACGCAGTATTTT. Drawing the rest from reference TRBV5-1 and TRBJ2-3, the complete variable domain is KAGVTQTPRYLIKTRGQQVTLSCSPISGHRSVSWYQQTPGQGLQFLFEYFSETQRNKGNFPGRFSGRQFSNSRSEMNVSTLELGDSALYLCASSVAKVGVSADTQYFGPGTRLTVL.

This chain links TRBV7-2 with TRBJ1-2; TRBD1 is a possible D gene (6 bases). Germline loops: CDR1 SGHTA, CDR2 FQGNSA. Trimming took 4 bases from V and 0 from J, leaving 18 bases between them. CDR3 length: 17 residues. The CDR3 protein is CASSSVGGAGSNYGYTF. The CDR3 nucleotides read TGTGCCAGCAGCTCTGTGGGGGGGGCAGGTTCTAACTATGGCTACACCTTC.

This clone came up a few times. The chain is built from TRBV6-5 and TRBJ1-1; D gene ambiguous. The germline V gene has CDR1 MNHEY and CDR2 SVGAGI. V lost 2 bases and J lost 3, with 7 bases in between. CDR3 length: 13 residues. In DNA, the CDR3 is TGTGCCAGCAGTTACGGTGAAGACACTGAAGCTTTCTTT. It translates to CASSYGEDTEAFF.

V and J are TRBV6-5 and TRBJ1-1, with 7 positions matching TRBD1. This CDR3 is built from 14 residues. V shed 4 bases and J 3 bases; nucleotides not matched to a gene: 5. In germline, CDR1 is MNHEY, CDR2 SVGAGI. CDR3 sequence: CASSFSQGDTEAFF. The CDR3 DNA sequence: TGTGCCAGCAGTTTCTCCCAGGGGGACACTGAAGCTTTCTTT.

This clone was found a few times. This chain connects TRBV5-1 to TRBJ1-5; D perhaps matches TRBD1 (5 bases). Trimming removed 0 bases at V and 3 bases at J, with 10 bases between. The germline V gene has CDR1 SGHRS and CDR2 YFSETQ. This CDR3 is built from 15 residues. The CDR3 region has the DNA TGCGCCAGCAGCTTGGATAGGGGAGACAATCAGCCCCAGCATTTT. Translating gives CASSLDRGDNQPQHF.

This sequence joins TRBV3-1 (or the pseudogene TRBV3-2) and TRBJ2-7, with D possibly matching TRBD1 (5 bases). Germline V gene lookup returns CDR1 LGHDT and CDR2 YNNKEL (reference sequence). Trimming shortened V by 0 bases and J by 7 bases, and 19 bases separated the two germline ends. CDR3 length: 16 residues. As DNA, the CDR3 is TGTGCCAGCAGCCAAGATAGTGAAGTAGGGGCAGGAGAGCAGTACGTC. The encoded protein is CASSQDSEVGAGEQYV.

The genes are TRBV20-1 and TRBJ1-2, with D unresolved. CDR1 is DFQATT and CDR2 is SNEGSKA in the germline V gene (reference sequence). V dropped 4 bases and J dropped 3 bases, with 6 bases sitting between them. CDR3 length equals 11 residues. The DNA for the CDR3 is TGCAGTGCTATCAGCTACTATGGCTACACCTTC. Translation gives CSAISYYGYTF.

The chain recombines TRBV6-6 with TRBJ2-1; perhaps TRBD1 as D (6 bases). Trimming left V 4 bases short and J 2 bases short, with 12 bases between. Germline lookup yields CDR1 MNHNY and CDR2 SVGAGI (reference sequence). This CDR3 region has 15 residues. Written as DNA, the CDR3 is TGTGCCAGCAGTTTACAGGGTAGCACCTACAATGAGCAGTTCTTC. It codes for CASSLQGSTYNEQFF.

V is TRBV7-9 and J is TRBJ1-5; 8 nucleotides line up with TRBD1. V lost 3 bases, J lost 6 bases, and 1 base stayed unmatched. The CDR3 runs 13 residues. CDR1 is SEHNR and CDR2 is FQNEAQ in the germline V gene (reference sequence). This CDR3 reads CASSFGQGQPQHF. The DNA of the CDR3 is TGTGCCAGCAGCTTCGGACAGGGTCAGCCCCAGCATTTT.

This chain uses TRBV7-3 with TRBJ2-6; D not certain. CDR3 size: 14 residues. The V end lost 1 base, the J end lost 1 base, and 2 bases lay between the germline ends. Germline V gene lookup returns CDR1 SGHTA and CDR2 FQGTGA. The CDR3 coding sequence is TGTGCCAGCAGCTTAATATCTGGGGCCAACGTCCTGACTTTC. Translating gives CASSLISGANVLTF.

V gene TRBV12-3 or TRBV12-4 combines with J gene TRBJ1-1; TRBD1 matches at 8 bases. The CDR3 runs 13 residues. V shed 5 bases and J 7 bases; nucleotides not matched to a gene: 6. Here the CDR3 reads CASSTQGVVEAFF. Here the CDR3 DNA reads TGTGCCAGCAGTACACAGGGGGTTGTTGAAGCTTTCTTT.

V gene TRBV13 combines with J gene TRBJ2-2; D tentatively reads TRBD1 or TRBD2 (6 bases each). Germline V gene sequence: CDR1 PRHDT, CDR2 FYEKMQ (reference sequence). Trimming removed 2 bases from V and 4 bases from J, with 14 bases in between. The CDR3 has 16 amino acids. The DNA for the CDR3 is TGTGCCAGCAGCTTAAGGGGGGCAAGGGGCACCGGGGAGCTGTTTTTT. As protein: CASSLRGARGTGELFF.

The genes are TRBV27 and TRBJ1-2; 9 nucleotides align to TRBD1. The CDR3 covers 14 residues. Unmatched junction bases numbered 2, after V lost 6 bases and J lost 0 bases. In germline, CDR1 is MNHEY, CDR2 SMNVEV (reference sequence). The chain's CDR3 is CASRRQGANYGYTF. CDR3 bases: TGTGCCAGCAGGAGACAGGGGGCTAACTATGGCTACACCTTC.

The chain uses TRBV6-2 or TRBV6-3 and TRBJ1-2, with TRBD1 matching over 7 bases. Unmatched junction bases numbered 10, after V lost 5 bases and J lost 4 bases. The germline V gene has CDR1 MNHEY and CDR2 SVGEGT. The CDR3 consists of 15 residues. The CDR3 reads CASSAVDRRIYGYTF. DNA for the CDR3: TGTGCCAGCAGTGCCGTGGACAGGCGCATCTATGGCTACACCTTC.

This sequence joins TRBV7-2 and TRBJ1-5; D unresolved. The V end was cut by 8 bases, the J end by 2 bases, with 10 bases between. Germline V gene sequence: CDR1 SGHTA, CDR2 FQGNSA. The CDR3 covers 13 residues. CDR3 amino acids: CASRRVGNQPQHF. The CDR3 nucleotides read TGTGCCAGCCGGAGGGTGGGCAATCAGCCCCAGCATTTT.

The sample holds a few counts of this clone. The genes are TRBV5-4 and TRBJ1-2; TRBD1 matches at 12 bases. The CDR3 consists of 17 residues. V was pared by 0 bases and J by 4 bases, with 7 bases of the junction left unmatched. CDR1 is SGHNT, CDR2 YYREEE, per germline (reference sequence). The CDR3 DNA reads TGTGCCAGCAGCTTGGTGGGCGGGACAGGGGGCGTCTATGGCTACACCTTC. Translating gives CASSLVGGTGGVYGYTF. Filled out from reference TRBV5-4 and TRBJ1-2, the complete variable domain reads ETGVTQSPTHLIKTRGQQVTLRCSSQSGHNTVSWYQQALGQGPQFIFQYYREEENGRGNFPPRFSGLQFPNYSSELNVNALELDDSALYLCASSLVGGTGGVYGYTFGSGTRLTVV.

The chain recombines TRBV5-1 with TRBJ2-7; D is unresolved. The CDR3 sequence is 13 residues long. Trimming removed 0 bases from V and 4 bases from J, with 8 bases in between. The germline CDR1 and CDR2 sequences are SGHRS and YFSETQ. The CDR3 DNA reads as TGCGCCAGCAGCTTGGATCCGGATTACGAGCAGTACGTC. It specifies CASSLDPDYEQYV.